The 8 T cell receptor beta chains given below trace back to one sample, sequenced in a study of T cell changes during pregnancy in multiple sclerosis. TCRdb's copy holds only in-frame clones and misses some; the assay was immunoSEQ multiplex PCR. The data hold about 79,000 clones, with just over 90% observed a single time. Sequenced material: CD4+ T cells from peripheral blood mononuclear cells, taken in the second trimester of pregnancy. Receptors were obtained from a female donor with multiple sclerosis, enrolled in a pregnancy study.

The chain has TRBV4-1 and TRBJ2-5; TRBD1 agrees at 8 bases. The germline V gene has CDR1 MGHRA and CDR2 YSYEKL. V shed 7 bases and J 3 bases; nucleotides not matched to a gene: 13. The CDR3 is 16 amino acids. Written as DNA, the CDR3 is TGCGCCAGCACCCCCTCGGACAGGGTCCAGAAAGAGACCCAGTACTTC. Translating gives CASTPSDRVQKETQYF.

The chain is built from TRBV18 and TRBJ1-5; D may be TRBD1 (5 bases). V lost 5 bases and J 7 bases, leaving 12 bases between the germline ends. CDR3 size: 13 residues. The germline gives CDR1 KGHSH, CDR2 LQKENI. The CDR3 is CASSLGEGQPQHF. For the CDR3, the DNA is TGTGCCAGCTCATTGGGGGAGGGACAGCCCCAGCATTTT.

The J gene is TRBJ1-5, the V gene TRBV9; no reliable D call. The CDR3 contains 14 residues. Germline assignment: CDR1 SGDLS and CDR2 YYNGEE. V was clipped by 0 bases and J by 2 bases, with 6 bases between them. CDR3 protein: CASSVGVGNQPQHF. The DNA of the CDR3 is TGTGCCAGCAGCGTAGGTGTAGGCAATCAGCCCCAGCATTTT.

The sample holds one count of this clone. The chain combines TRBV15 with TRBJ2-7; 8 bases map to TRBD1. The CDR3 consists of 15 residues. Trimming removed 0 bases from V and 5 bases from J; junction bases left unmatched: 6. Germline V gene data show CDR1 as LNHNV and CDR2 as YYDKDF (reference sequence). The CDR3 protein is CATSRDGQGGNEQYF. The CDR3, as DNA: TGTGCCACCAGCAGAGACGGACAGGGCGGCAACGAGCAGTACTTC.

As for this clone: Other nucleotide sequences from this sample produce the same CDR3. V usage is TRBV7-9 and J usage is TRBJ2-2; D is unresolved. Trimming left V 0 bases short and J 4 bases short, with 3 bases between. The CDR3 totals 13 residues. Looked up from germline, CDR1 is SEHNR and CDR2 is FQNEAQ (reference sequence). The DNA of the CDR3 is TGTGCCAGCAGCTTAGCCGGCACCGGGGAGCTGTTTTTT. This gives the protein CASSLAGTGELFF.

The rearrangement joins TRBV18 to TRBJ1-4; no clear D. Germline CDR1 and CDR2: KGHSH and LQKENI. The V end lost 2 bases, the J end lost 0 bases, and 7 bases lay between the germline ends. This CDR3 has 15 residues. CDR3 bases: TGTGCCAGCTCACCATTGAGTGCAACTAATGAAAAACTGTTTTTT. Its translation: CASSPLSATNEKLFF.

This chain links TRBV19 with TRBJ1-4; D is ambiguous. The germline V gene has CDR1 LNHDA and CDR2 SQIVND (reference sequence). This CDR3 has 15 amino acids. V shed 5 bases and J shed 5 bases, with 15 bases lying between them. The chain's CDR3 is CASSSSREINEKLFF. The CDR3 DNA sequence: TGTGCCAGTAGTTCATCCCGGGAGATAAATGAAAAACTGTTTTTT.

This clone was seen only a few times. The rearrangement links TRBV18 to TRBJ1-6; 11 bases line up with TRBD1. Germline CDR1 and CDR2: KGHSH and LQKENI. Unmatched junction bases numbered 6, after V lost 3 bases and J lost 8 bases. This CDR3 region has 16 residues. This CDR3 is CASSPLPGQGDSPLHF. The CDR3 bases are TGTGCCAGCTCACCGTTGCCGGGACAGGGGGATTCACCCCTCCACTTT.